A selection of T cell receptor beta chains follows, all from one sample in a study of early T cells in non-severe SARS-CoV-2 infection. TCRdb independently ran MiXCR on the 5' RACE reads; one entry per CDR3 protein. Seen here are some 36,000 distinct CDR3 sequences, roughly 6% observed once, and the top ten hold 5.9%. Sequencing was done on a sample of whole blood. Receptors were obtained from an adult who was a healthcare worker with PCR-confirmed SARS-CoV-2 infection or an uninfected control (not recorded which). Each CDR3 is given with its conserved first and last residue. The D gene is left open where the match is weak. The size of a clone is reported for some rows only, either as once, few or many, or as a class for expanded clones.

NA | NA | TRBJ2-7 | TRBV29-1 | CSPEGTLRGEQYF | TGCAGCCCGGAAGGGACCTTAAGAGGCGAGCAGTACTTC
NA | many | TRBJ2-7 | TRBV5-1 | CASSSVGRGDEQYF | TGCGCCAGCAGTAGCGTGGGCCGGGGCGACGAGCAGTACTTC
TRBD2 | few | TRBJ2-1 | TRBV29-1 | CSAGLAGRFDEQFF | TGCAGCGCGGGACTAGCGGGGCGATTCGATGAGCAGTTCTTC
TRBD1 | NA | TRBJ2-2 | TRBV6-4 | CASRRDSHTGELFF | TGTGCCAGCCGCCGGGACAGCCACACCGGGGAGCTGTTTTTT
NA | NA | TRBJ2-1 | TRBV6-6 | CASSYSRVVSSYNEQFF | TGTGCCAGCAGTTACTCGCGGGTCGTAAGCTCCTACAATGAGCAGTTCTTC
NA | NA | TRBJ2-3 | TRBV12-3/TRBV12-4 | CASSLVNTQYF | TGTGCCAGCAGTTTAGTCAATACGCAGTATTTT
NA | NA | TRBJ1-2 | TRBV12-3/TRBV12-4 | CASRTGSAGYTF | TGTGCCAGCAGAACAGGATCCGCTGGCTACACCTTC
NA | NA | TRBJ2-3 | TRBV10-1 | CASSDSRSADTQYF | TGCGCCAGCAGTGATTCGAGGAGTGCAGATACGCAGTATTTT
TRBD2 | many | TRBJ2-1 | TRBV3-1 | CASSRLAGTNEQFF | TGTGCCAGCAGCCGGCTAGCGGGAACCAATGAGCAGTTCTTC
TRBD1 | NA | TRBJ2-7 | TRBV27 | CASSQRTGPYEQYF | TGTGCCAGCAGCCAGAGGACAGGGCCCTACGAGCAGTACTTC
NA | NA | TRBJ2-6 | TRBV3-1 | CASSQDFREAGANVLTF | TGTGCCAGCAGCCAAGATTTTAGAGAGGCTGGGGCCAACGTCCTGACTTTC
TRBD1 | few | TRBJ1-1 | TRBV5-1 | CASSLGGQGDSEAFF | TGCGCCAGCAGCTTGGGGGGACAGGGTGACTCTGAAGCTTTCTTT
NA | medium-sized | TRBJ1-2 | TRBV10-2 | CASSLGVGAYGYTF | TGCGCCAGCAGCTTAGGGGTGGGGGCCTATGGCTACACCTTC
NA | many | TRBJ2-7 | TRBV7-6 | CASSFLPPRNEQYF | TGTGCCAGCAGCTTTTTACCCCCGCGGAACGAGCAGTACTTC
TRBD1 | many | TRBJ2-1 | TRBV11-2 | CASSSYRDRVNEQFF | TGTGCCAGCAGCTCCTACCGGGACAGGGTTAATGAGCAGTTCTTC
NA | NA | TRBJ1-3 | TRBV6-5 | CASSYSFEASGNTIYF | TGTGCCAGCAGTTACTCATTTGAAGCGTCTGGAAACACCATATATTTT
NA | many | TRBJ2-1 | TRBV7-2 | CASSLDSGLPYNEQFF | TGTGCCAGCAGCTTAGACTCGGGATTACCTTACAATGAGCAGTTCTTC
NA | NA | TRBJ2-1 | TRBV20-1 | CSARTAYGEQFF | TGCAGTGCTAGAACAGCCTATGGTGAGCAGTTCTTC
TRBD2 | many | TRBJ2-3 | TRBV2 | CASKREVSSTDTQYF | TGTGCCAGTAAGCGGGAGGTGTCAAGCACAGATACGCAGTATTTT
NA | NA | TRBJ2-4 | TRBV6-5 | CASVDLAKNIQYF | TGTGCCAGCGTTGACCTAGCCAAAAACATTCAGTACTTC
NA | few | TRBJ2-1 | TRBV9 | CASSVGWTYNEQFF | TGTGCCAGCAGCGTAGGGTGGACCTACAATGAGCAGTTCTTC
NA | few | TRBJ2-5 | TRBV2 | CASSDLGFDEETQYF | TGTGCCAGCAGTGATTTAGGGTTCGACGAAGAGACCCAGTACTTC
NA | few | TRBJ1-6 | TRBV6-1 | CASSDPATLGGSPLHF | TGTGCCAGCAGTGATCCAGCGACACTAGGGGGTTCACCCCTCCACTTT
NA | NA | TRBJ2-1 | TRBV3-1 | CASSQGDFEQFF | TGTGCCAGCAGCCAGGGGGATTTTGAGCAGTTCTTC
NA | NA | TRBJ1-1 | TRBV10-3 | CAISGPNTEAFF | TGTGCCATCAGTGGACCGAACACTGAAGCTTTCTTT
TRBD2 | once | TRBJ2-1 | TRBV19 | CASSGLAGGLIQNEQFF | TGTGCCAGTAGTGGCCTAGCGGGAGGGCTTATCCAGAATGAGCAGTTCTTC
NA | few | TRBJ2-1 | TRBV20-1 | CSANSPGLNSYNEQFF | TGCAGTGCTAACTCTCCGGGACTGAACTCCTACAATGAGCAGTTCTTC